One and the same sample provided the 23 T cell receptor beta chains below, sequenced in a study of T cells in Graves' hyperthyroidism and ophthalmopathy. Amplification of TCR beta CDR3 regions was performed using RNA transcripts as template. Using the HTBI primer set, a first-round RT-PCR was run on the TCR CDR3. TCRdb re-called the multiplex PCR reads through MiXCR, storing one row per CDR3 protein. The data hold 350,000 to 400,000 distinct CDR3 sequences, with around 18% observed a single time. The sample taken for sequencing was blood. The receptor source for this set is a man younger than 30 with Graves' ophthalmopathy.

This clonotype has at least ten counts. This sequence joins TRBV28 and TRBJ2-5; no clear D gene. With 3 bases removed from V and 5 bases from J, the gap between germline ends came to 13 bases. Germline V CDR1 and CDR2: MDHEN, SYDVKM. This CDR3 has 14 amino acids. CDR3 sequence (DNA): TGTGCCAGCAGTTTCTGGACCACGCGGGAGACCCAGTACTTC. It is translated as CASSFWTTRETQYF.

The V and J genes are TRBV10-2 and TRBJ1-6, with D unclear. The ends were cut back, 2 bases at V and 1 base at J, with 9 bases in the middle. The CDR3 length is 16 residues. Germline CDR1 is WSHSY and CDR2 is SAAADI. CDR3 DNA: TGCGCCAGCAGTGAGATCTGGGGTTCCTATAATTCACCCCTCCACTTT. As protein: CASSEIWGSYNSPLHF.

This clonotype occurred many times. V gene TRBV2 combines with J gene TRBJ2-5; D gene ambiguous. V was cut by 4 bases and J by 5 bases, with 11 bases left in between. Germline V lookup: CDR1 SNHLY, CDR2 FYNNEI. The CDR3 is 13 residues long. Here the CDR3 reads CASSARDGETQYF. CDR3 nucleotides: TGTGCCAGCAGTGCAAGGGATGGGGAGACCCAGTACTTC.

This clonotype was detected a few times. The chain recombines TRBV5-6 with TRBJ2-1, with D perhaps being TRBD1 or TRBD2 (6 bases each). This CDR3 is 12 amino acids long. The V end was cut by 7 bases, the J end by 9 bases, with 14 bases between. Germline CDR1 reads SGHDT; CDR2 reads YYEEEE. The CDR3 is CASYLGGREQFF. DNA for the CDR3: TGTGCCAGCTACCTAGGGGGGCGTGAGCAGTTCTTC.

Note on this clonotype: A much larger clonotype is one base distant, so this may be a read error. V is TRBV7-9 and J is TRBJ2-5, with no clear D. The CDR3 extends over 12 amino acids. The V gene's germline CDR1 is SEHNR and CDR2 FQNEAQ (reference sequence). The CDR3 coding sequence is TGTGCCAGCGGCTTATGGAGTGAGACCCAGTACTTC. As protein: CASGLWSETQYF.

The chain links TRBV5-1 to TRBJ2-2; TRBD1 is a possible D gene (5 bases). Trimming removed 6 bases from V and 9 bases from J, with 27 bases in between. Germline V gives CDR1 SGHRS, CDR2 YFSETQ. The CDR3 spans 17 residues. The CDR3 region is CASTIDRLESIGRELFF. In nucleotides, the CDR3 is TGCGCCAGCACCATTGACAGATTAGAGTCTATAGGGCGGGAGCTGTTTTTT.

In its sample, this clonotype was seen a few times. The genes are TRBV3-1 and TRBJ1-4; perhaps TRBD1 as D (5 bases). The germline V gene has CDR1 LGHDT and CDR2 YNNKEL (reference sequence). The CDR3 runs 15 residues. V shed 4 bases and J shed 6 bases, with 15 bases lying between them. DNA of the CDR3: TGTGCCAGCAGCCTGGGTATGGGGGTTGATGAAAAACTGTTTTTT. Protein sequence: CASSLGMGVDEKLFF.

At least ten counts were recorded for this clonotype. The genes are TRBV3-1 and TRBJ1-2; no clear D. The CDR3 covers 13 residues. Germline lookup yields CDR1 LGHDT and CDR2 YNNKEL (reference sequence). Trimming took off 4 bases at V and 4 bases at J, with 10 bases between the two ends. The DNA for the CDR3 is TGTGCCAGCAGCCCCCAGGTCAGCTATGGCTACACCTTC. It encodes CASSPQVSYGYTF.

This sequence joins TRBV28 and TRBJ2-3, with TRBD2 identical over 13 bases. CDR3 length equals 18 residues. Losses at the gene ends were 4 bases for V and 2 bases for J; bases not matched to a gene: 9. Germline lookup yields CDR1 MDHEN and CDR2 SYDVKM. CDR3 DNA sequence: TGTGCCAGCAGTTATCGGTTGGGGACTAGCGGGGACACAGATACGCAGTATTTT. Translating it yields CASSYRLGTSGDTDTQYF. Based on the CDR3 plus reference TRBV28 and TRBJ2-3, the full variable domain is DVKVTQSSRYLVKRTGEKVFLECVQDMDHENMFWYRQDPGLGLRLIYFSYDVKMKEKGDIPEGYSVSREKKERFSLILESASTNQTSMYLCASSYRLGTSGDTDTQYFGPGTRLTVL.

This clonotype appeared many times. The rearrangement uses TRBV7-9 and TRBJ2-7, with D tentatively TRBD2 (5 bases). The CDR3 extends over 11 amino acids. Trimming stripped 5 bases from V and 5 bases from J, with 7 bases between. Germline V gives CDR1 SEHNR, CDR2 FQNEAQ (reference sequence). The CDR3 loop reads CASSEGNEQYF. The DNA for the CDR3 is TGTGCCAGCAGCGAGGGCAACGAGCAGTACTTC. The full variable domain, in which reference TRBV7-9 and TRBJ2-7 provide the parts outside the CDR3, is DTGVSQNPRHKITKRGQNVTFRCDPISEHNRLYWYRQTLGQGPEFLTYFQNEAQLEKSRLLSDRFSAERPKGSFSTLEIQRTEQGDSAMYLCASSEGNEQYFGPGTRLTVT.

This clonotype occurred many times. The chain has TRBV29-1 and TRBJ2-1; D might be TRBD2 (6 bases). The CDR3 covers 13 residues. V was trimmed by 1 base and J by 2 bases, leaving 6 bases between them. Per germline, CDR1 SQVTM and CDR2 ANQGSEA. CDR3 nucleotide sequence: TGCAGCGTTGAAGCGGGGGCCTACAATGAGCAGTTCTTC. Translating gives CSVEAGAYNEQFF.

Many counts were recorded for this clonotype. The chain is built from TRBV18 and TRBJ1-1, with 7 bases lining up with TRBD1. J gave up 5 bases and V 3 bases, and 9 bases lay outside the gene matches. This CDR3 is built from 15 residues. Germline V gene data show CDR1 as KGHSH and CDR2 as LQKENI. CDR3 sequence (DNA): TGTGCCAGCTCACCGCGGGACAGCTGGGTTACTGAAGCTTTCTTT. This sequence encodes CASSPRDSWVTEAFF.

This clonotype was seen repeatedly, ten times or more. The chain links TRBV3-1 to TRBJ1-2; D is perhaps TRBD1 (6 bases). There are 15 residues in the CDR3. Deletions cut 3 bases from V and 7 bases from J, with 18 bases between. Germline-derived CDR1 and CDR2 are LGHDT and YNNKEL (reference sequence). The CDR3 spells CASSQDTGYAGGYTF. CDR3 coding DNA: TGTGCCAGCAGCCAGGATACAGGGTATGCGGGTGGCTACACCTTC.

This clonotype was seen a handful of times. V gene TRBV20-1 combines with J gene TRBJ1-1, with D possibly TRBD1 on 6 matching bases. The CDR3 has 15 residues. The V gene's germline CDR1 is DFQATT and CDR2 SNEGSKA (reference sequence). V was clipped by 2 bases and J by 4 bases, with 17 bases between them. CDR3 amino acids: CSARTPGGLGTEAFF. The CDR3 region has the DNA TGCAGTGCTAGAACTCCGGGGGGCTTGGGCACTGAAGCTTTCTTT.

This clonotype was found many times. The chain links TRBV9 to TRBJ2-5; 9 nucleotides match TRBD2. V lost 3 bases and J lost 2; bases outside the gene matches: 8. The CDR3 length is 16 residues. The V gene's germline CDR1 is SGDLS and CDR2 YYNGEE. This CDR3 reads CASSARISGGQETQYF. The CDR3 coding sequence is TGTGCCAGCAGCGCCAGAATTAGCGGGGGACAAGAGACCCAGTACTTC.

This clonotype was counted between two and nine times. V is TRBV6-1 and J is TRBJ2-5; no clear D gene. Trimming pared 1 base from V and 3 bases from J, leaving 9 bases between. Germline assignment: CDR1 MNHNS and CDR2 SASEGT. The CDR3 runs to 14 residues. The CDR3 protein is CASSEGSAKETQYF. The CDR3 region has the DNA TGTGCCAGCAGTGAAGGGTCAGCCAAAGAGACCCAGTACTTC.

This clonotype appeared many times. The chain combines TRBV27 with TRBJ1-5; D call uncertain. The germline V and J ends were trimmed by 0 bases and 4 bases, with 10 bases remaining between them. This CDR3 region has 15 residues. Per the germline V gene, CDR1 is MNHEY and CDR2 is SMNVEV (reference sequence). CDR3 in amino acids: CASSLSLIGNQPQHF. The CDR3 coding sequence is TGTGCCAGCAGTTTATCGTTGATAGGGAATCAGCCCCAGCATTTT.

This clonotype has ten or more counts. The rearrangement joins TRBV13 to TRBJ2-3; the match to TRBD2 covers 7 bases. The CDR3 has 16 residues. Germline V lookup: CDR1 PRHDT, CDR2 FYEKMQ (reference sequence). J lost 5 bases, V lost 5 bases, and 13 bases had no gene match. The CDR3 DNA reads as TGTGCCAGCAGCCTCCTCCCCGCGGGGGTGGGAGATACGCAGTATTTT. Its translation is CASSLLPAGVGDTQYF.

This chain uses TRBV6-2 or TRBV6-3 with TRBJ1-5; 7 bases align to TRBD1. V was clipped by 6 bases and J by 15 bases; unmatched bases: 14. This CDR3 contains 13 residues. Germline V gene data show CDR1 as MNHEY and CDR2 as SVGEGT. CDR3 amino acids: CASSLSWDSGGHF. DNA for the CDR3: TGTGCCAGCAGCCTGAGTTGGGACAGCGGGGGGCATTTT.

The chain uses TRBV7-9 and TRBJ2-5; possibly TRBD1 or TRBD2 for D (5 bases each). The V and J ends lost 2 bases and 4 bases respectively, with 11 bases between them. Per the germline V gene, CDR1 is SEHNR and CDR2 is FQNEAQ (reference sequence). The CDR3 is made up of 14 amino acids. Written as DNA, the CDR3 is TGTGCCAGCAGCTTAATGGGGACCGCAGAGACCCAGTACTTC. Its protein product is CASSLMGTAETQYF.

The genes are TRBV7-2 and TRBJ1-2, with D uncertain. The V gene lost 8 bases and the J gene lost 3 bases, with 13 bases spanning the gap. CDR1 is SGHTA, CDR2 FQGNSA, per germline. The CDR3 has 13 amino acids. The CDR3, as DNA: TGTGCCAGCTCCTCAATCGGGTACTATGGCTACACCTTC. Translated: CASSSIGYYGYTF.

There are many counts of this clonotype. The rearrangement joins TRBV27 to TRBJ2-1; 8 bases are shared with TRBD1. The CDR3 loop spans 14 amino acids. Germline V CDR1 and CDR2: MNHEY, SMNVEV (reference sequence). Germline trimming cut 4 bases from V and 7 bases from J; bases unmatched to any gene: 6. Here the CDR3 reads CASSSGGSGNEQFF. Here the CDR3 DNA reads TGTGCCAGCAGTTCAGGGGGCAGTGGGAATGAGCAGTTCTTC.

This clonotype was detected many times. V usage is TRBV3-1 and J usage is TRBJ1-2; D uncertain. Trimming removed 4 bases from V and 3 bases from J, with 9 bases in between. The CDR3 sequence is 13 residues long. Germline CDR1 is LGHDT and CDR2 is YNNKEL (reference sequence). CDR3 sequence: CASSRPTDYGYTF. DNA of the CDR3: TGTGCCAGCAGCCGCCCGACGGACTATGGCTACACCTTC. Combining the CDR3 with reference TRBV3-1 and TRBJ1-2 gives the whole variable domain DTAVSQTPKYLVTQMGNDKSIKCEQNLGHDTMYWYKQDSKKFLKIMFSYNNKELIINETVPNRFSPKSPDKAHLNLHINSLELGDSAVYFCASSRPTDYGYTFGSGTRLTVV.